Listed below are T cell receptor beta chains from one sample, sequenced in a study of T cells in Graves' hyperthyroidism and ophthalmopathy. TCRdb fed the multiplex PCR reads into MiXCR, producing one record per CDR3 protein. The sample shows hundreds of thousands of distinct CDR3 sequences, roughly a quarter of them seen only once. The sequenced sample consisted of blood. Every receptor here comes from a woman aged 30 to 39 with Graves' ophthalmopathy. Each CDR3 is given with its conserved first and last residue. A D gene is named only where the DNA matches it firmly. Not every row has a clone size; where given, it reads once, few, many or a size class.

CDR3 length	D gene	clone size	V gene	J gene	CDR3 DNA	CDR3 protein
17	TRBD2	.	TRBV6-2/TRBV6-3	TRBJ2-3	TGTGCCAGCAGAGCGGGGGGGGGCCCCTACTACACAGATACGCAGTATTTT	CASRAGGGPYYTDTQYF
13	TRBD1	many	TRBV2	TRBJ2-7	TGTGCCAGTAAACAGGGGGAGGCGTACGAGCAGTACTTC	CASKQGEAYEQYF
13	TRBD2	many	TRBV7-8	TRBJ2-7	TGTGCCAGCAGCTTAGCGGGGAGGGCGCATTGGTACTTC	CASSLAGRAHWYF
15	.	many	TRBV6-4	TRBJ2-7	TGTGCCAGCAGTGAGTGGGCGGGACAGCCCTACGAGCAGTACTTC	CASSEWAGQPYEQYF
16	.	many	TRBV7-6	TRBJ1-3	TGTGCCAGCAGCTTAGCGGAGGCCCGGAGTGGAAACACCATATATTTT	CASSLAEARSGNTIYF
13	.	many	TRBV28	TRBJ1-3	TGTGCCAGCAGGAAGACAGATCGAAACACCATATATTTT	CASRKTDRNTIYF
13	TRBD2	once	TRBV6-4	TRBJ2-2	TGTGCCAGCAGTTTAGGTAGCGGGGGCCGCGTGTTTTTT	CASSLGSGGRVFF
14	.	.	TRBV5-5	TRBJ1-2	TGTGCCAGCAGCTTGGGGCAGGGAATCGAGGGCTACACCTTC	CASSLGQGIEGYTF
12	.	many	TRBV19	TRBJ2-7	TGTGCCAGTAGCCATAGCGGACGCGAGCAGTACTTC	CASSHSGREQYF
15	.	.	TRBV18	TRBJ2-3	TGTGCCAGCTCACCGACCGGGACTCCCGGGGATACGCAGTATTTT	CASSPTGTPGDTQYF
14	.	many	TRBV28	TRBJ2-7	TGTGCCAGCTCGTCCCGGCTAGGAGATTACGAGCAGTACTTC	CASSSRLGDYEQYF
14	.	many	TRBV19	TRBJ1-5	TGTGCCAGTAGCGTGTGGGCGGCGAATCAGCCCCAGCATTTT	CASSVWAANQPQHF
13	TRBD1	many	TRBV18	TRBJ1-1	TGTGCCAGCTCACCGGACAGGGAAGCTGAAGCTTTCTTT	CASSPDREAEAFF
15	.	many	TRBV2	TRBJ1-5	TGTGCCAGCAGTGATGACGGGGGCTCGGGGCAGCCCCAGCATTTT	CASSDDGGSGQPQHF
16	.	many	TRBV4-1	TRBJ1-2	TGCGCCAGCAGCCAACAGGGGCGAAAATCAGACTATGGCTACACCTTC	CASSQQGRKSDYGYTF
18	.	.	TRBV11-2	TRBJ2-7	TGTGCCAGCAGCTTACTGGGGACACCACTACGAGGGGATTACGAGCAGTACTTC	CASSLLGTPLRGDYEQYF
14	.	.	TRBV2	TRBJ1-2	TGTGCCAGCAGTGGCCCCACGGGGGCTGGTGGCTACACCTTC	CASSGPTGAGGYTF
14	.	many	TRBV18	TRBJ2-5	TGTGCCAGCTCACCGGCAGGGAGTGAGGAGACCCAGTACTTC	CASSPAGSEETQYF
16	.	.	TRBV7-8	TRBJ1-6	TGTGCCAGCGGAAGGGGGGCCCAACCCCTTAATTCACCCCTCCACTTT	CASGRGAQPLNSPLHF
15	.	many	TRBV28	TRBJ1-1	TGTGCCAGCAGTTTATGGGGGACTTATAACACTGAAGCTTTCTTT	CASSLWGTYNTEAFF
13	.	many	TRBV20-1	TRBJ2-7	TGCAGTGCTATACAGCGCGGTACCTACGAGCAGTACTTC	CSAIQRGTYEQYF
14	.	few	TRBV12-3/TRBV12-4	TRBJ1-6	TGTGCCAGCAGTTTCGGGACAAGTAATTCACCCCTCCACTTT	CASSFGTSNSPLHF
13	.	many	TRBV10-3	TRBJ2-5	TGTGCCATCAGTTCGACAGGAGTGGAGACCCAGTACTTC	CAISSTGVETQYF
15	TRBD1	many	TRBV2	TRBJ1-5	TGTGCCAGCAGTTTCCGGGACAGCTACAATCAGCCCCAGCATTTT	CASSFRDSYNQPQHF
15	TRBD1	many	TRBV6-1	TRBJ2-4	TGTGCCAGCAGTCCAAATACAGGGGGCCTAAACATTCAGTACTTC	CASSPNTGGLNIQYF
15	TRBD2	many	TRBV20-1	TRBJ2-7	TGCAGTGCTAGGAACCAGCGGGGGTACTCCTACGAGCAGTACTTC	CSARNQRGYSYEQYF
12	TRBD1	many	TRBV20-1	TRBJ1-5	TGCAGTGCCAACAGGGGCGATCAGCCCCAGCATTTT	CSANRGDQPQHF
15	.	.	TRBV4-1	TRBJ1-2	TGCGCCAGCAGCCAAGCGAGGGTTGGTAACTATGGCTACACCTTC	CASSQARVGNYGYTF
13	.	.	TRBV6-5	TRBJ1-2	TGTGCCAGCAGTTACGAGGGGTTCTATGGCTACACCTTC	CASSYEGFYGYTF
14	.	many	TRBV4-2	TRBJ1-1	TGTGCCAGCAGCCAAGATCGGGACAACACTGAAGCTTTCTTT	CASSQDRDNTEAFF
14	TRBD1	.	TRBV15	TRBJ1-1	TGTGCCACCAGCGGCGCCCACAGGGGTACTGAAGCTTTCTTT	CATSGAHRGTEAFF
15	TRBD1	many	TRBV6-1	TRBJ2-4	TGTGCCTTTCGCCGGGACAGGGATGTCAAAAACATTCAGTACTTC	CAFRRDRDVKNIQYF
13	.	once	TRBV12-3/TRBV12-4	TRBJ1-2	TGTGCCAGCAGTTTAAATCGGGGCTATGGCTACACCTTC	CASSLNRGYGYTF
14	.	many	TRBV6-5	TRBJ1-2	TGTGCCAGCAGTTACGTCGATCTCCCCTATGGCTACACCTTC	CASSYVDLPYGYTF
14	.	.	TRBV25-1	TRBJ1-1	TGTGCCAGCAGTGAACCGGGGGGGCTCACTGAAGCTTTCTTT	CASSEPGGLTEAFF
14	.	many	TRBV6-1	TRBJ2-5	TGTGCCAGCAGTCCCATAGGGGGGCAAGAGACCCAGTACTTC	CASSPIGGQETQYF
15	TRBD1	many	TRBV6-5	TRBJ1-2	TGTGCCAGCGGACCCCGACAGGGAGGCAACTATGGCTACACCTTC	CASGPRQGGNYGYTF
14	.	few	TRBV7-2	TRBJ2-7	TGTGCCAGCAGCTTCTTAGGACAGTCCTACGAGCAGTACTTC	CASSFLGQSYEQYF
13	.	.	TRBV4-1	TRBJ1-2	TGCGCCAGCAGCCAAACCGGCACTGGTGGCTACACCTTC	CASSQTGTGGYTF
18	TRBD1	.	TRBV6-2/TRBV6-3	TRBJ1-5	TGTGCCAGCAGTTACGATATAGGGACAGGGGTTAGCAATCAGCCCCAGCATTTT	CASSYDIGTGVSNQPQHF
17	TRBD1	many	TRBV19	TRBJ1-5	TGTGCCAGTAGTTCACAGTGGAGACAGGGGGGTTTACAGCCCCAGCATTTT	CASSSQWRQGGLQPQHF